The 21 T cell receptor beta chains below come from one sample, sequenced in a study of beta chain features in type 1 diabetes. Points from the study as a whole: Type 1 diabetes patients had TCRB CDR3s that were shorter (moderately but significantly so) in all four CD4+ subsets.

No antigen has been identified for these receptors. The authors reverse transcribed all of the isolated RNA, so sequencing captured expressed TCRB transcripts. Some clones are missing from TCRdb's copy, which holds only in-frame ones; the method was immunoSEQ multiplex PCR. The sample comprises roughly 300,000 clones, 13% to 15% of which are singletons, and 0.017% rests with the top ten. The specimen was naive CD4+ T cells from blood. The origin of the receptors is a young man with type 1 diabetes.

A few counts support this clone. The V call is TRBV11-2, the J call TRBJ2-1; the D gene is possibly TRBD1 (6 bases). Germline V gene sequence: CDR1 SGHAT, CDR2 FQNNGV. The CDR3 extends over 16 amino acids. Trimming pared 1 base from V and 7 bases from J, leaving 17 bases between. The CDR3 nucleotides are TGTGCCAGCAGCTTAGGTGACTGGGACAAAAGGAATGAGCAGTTCTTC. Translating it yields CASSLGDWDKRNEQFF.

This clone was observed a few times. The chain combines TRBV5-1 with TRBJ2-5, with D perhaps matching TRBD1 (5 bases). Looked up from germline, CDR1 is SGHRS and CDR2 is YFSETQ. The CDR3 is 13 residues long. V shed 5 bases and J shed 5 bases, with 13 bases lying between them. The CDR3 DNA reads TGCGCCAGCAGACCCGCAGGGATGGAGACCCAGTACTTC. Its translation: CASRPAGMETQYF.

The chain combines TRBV5-1 with TRBJ2-3; a weak D match, TRBD1 (5 bases). The V and J ends lost 7 bases and 1 base respectively, with 13 bases between them. Germline values: CDR1 SGHRS, CDR2 YFSETQ. The CDR3 covers 14 residues. CDR3 coding DNA: TGCGCCAGCGCCTCAGGGCCCCGCACAGATACGCAGTATTTT. The encoded protein is CASASGPRTDTQYF.

This chain uses TRBV5-4 with TRBJ2-7, with 7 bases aligning to TRBD1. The CDR3 runs 16 residues. The germline V gene has CDR1 SGHNT and CDR2 YYREEE (reference sequence). V dropped 2 bases and J dropped 6; count of bases not matched to a gene: 14. The CDR3 nucleotides are TGTGCCAGCAGCTTCGACAGGGTCAGGCTTCGTTCCGAGCAGTACTTC. Amino acid sequence: CASSFDRVRLRSEQYF.

The chain couples TRBV7-3 to TRBJ1-3; D is perhaps TRBD1 (5 bases). The CDR3 is 13 amino acids. The germline V and J ends were trimmed by 4 bases and 4 bases, with 8 bases remaining between them. The V gene's germline CDR1 is SGHTA and CDR2 FQGTGA. This chain's CDR3 is CASSSTEGNTIYF. The CDR3 nucleotides are TGTGCCAGCAGCTCGACAGAGGGAAACACCATATATTTT. Looking up the rest from reference TRBV7-3 and TRBJ1-3 gives the full variable domain: GAGVSQTPSNKVTEKGKYVELRCDPISGHTALYWYRQSLGQGPEFLIYFQGTGAADDSGLPNDRFFAVRPEGSVSTLKIQRTERGDSAVYLCASSSTEGNTIYFGEGSWLTVV.

This clone has only a few counts. The genes are TRBV28 and TRBJ1-1; D unclear. Germline V gene sequence: CDR1 MDHEN, CDR2 SYDVKM. The CDR3 sequence is 12 residues long. V lost 6 bases and J lost 3, with 8 bases in between. The CDR3 DNA reads TGTGCCAGCAGAACCAGATACACTGAAGCTTTCTTT. The encoded protein is CASRTRYTEAFF.

This clone occurred a few times. The chain is built from TRBV5-1 and TRBJ1-1; TRBD1 matches at 7 bases. Trimming removed 5 bases from V and 1 base from J; junction bases left unmatched: 5. Germline V gene data show CDR1 as SGHRS and CDR2 as YFSETQ. This CDR3 spans 14 amino acids. The CDR3 here is CASRPGTANTEAFF. CDR3 DNA sequence: TGCGCCAGCAGACCCGGGACAGCGAACACTGAAGCTTTCTTT.

CDR3 nucleotide sequence: TGTGCCAGCAGGACCCTCCTTCAGGGATCCTATGGCTACACCTTC. As protein: CASRTLLQGSYGYTF. The chain combines TRBV2 with TRBJ1-2; the D gene is possibly TRBD1 (5 bases). V was pared by 6 bases and J by 4 bases, with 18 bases between. This CDR3 region has 15 residues. Germline loops: CDR1 SNHLY, CDR2 FYNNEI. The full variable domain, its missing parts supplied by reference TRBV2 and TRBJ1-2, is EPEVTQTPSHQVTQMGQEVILRCVPISNHLYFYWYRQILGQKVEFLVSFYNNEISEKSEIFDDQFSVERPDGSNFTLKIRSTKLEDSAMYFCASRTLLQGSYGYTFGSGTRLTVV.

V usage is TRBV4-3 and J usage is TRBJ1-2, with no clear D. The CDR3 has 15 residues. CDR1 and CDR2 (germline): LGHNA, YSLEER. V gave up 0 bases and J gave up 2 bases, with 10 bases separating them. In DNA, the CDR3 is TGCGCCAGCAGCCAAGATGTTGCCAGGAACTATGGCTACACCTTC. Amino acids: CASSQDVARNYGYTF.

The chain has TRBV18 and TRBJ2-1; TRBD2 aligns across 14 bases. Germline V gene data show CDR1 as KGHSH and CDR2 as LQKENI. J lost 3 bases, V lost 6 bases, and 4 bases had no gene match. This CDR3 is built from 16 residues. CDR3 sequence: CASSPGTSGGYNEQFF. In DNA, the CDR3 is TGTGCCAGCTCCCCCGGGACTAGCGGGGGCTACAATGAGCAGTTCTTC.

The rearrangement links TRBV5-4 to TRBJ1-1, with D possibly being TRBD1 (6 bases). The germline V and J ends were trimmed by 0 bases and 4 bases, with 10 bases remaining between them. Germline assignment: CDR1 SGHNT and CDR2 YYREEE (reference sequence). The CDR3 consists of 14 residues. Written as DNA, the CDR3 is TGTGCCAGCAGCTTGGGACAGGATCGCACTGAAGCTTTCTTT. It specifies CASSLGQDRTEAFF.

The V and J genes are TRBV9 and TRBJ2-5; D might be TRBD1 (6 bases). Germline CDR1 reads SGDLS; CDR2 reads YYNGEE. The CDR3 consists of 15 residues. The V end lost 3 bases, the J end lost 7 bases, and 19 bases lay between the germline ends. CDR3: CASSADRLSAGTQYF. The CDR3 DNA reads TGTGCCAGCAGCGCGGACAGACTAAGTGCGGGGACCCAGTACTTC.

This chain joins TRBV18 and TRBJ1-5; D is undetermined. The CDR3 totals 13 residues. V dropped 5 bases and J dropped 5 bases, with 10 bases sitting between them. Germline values: CDR1 KGHSH, CDR2 LQKENI. CDR3 in DNA: TGTGCCAGCTCAGGCACAGAAGATCAGCCCCAGCATTTT. Its translation is CASSGTEDQPQHF.

The chain employs TRBV9 and TRBJ2-5; no clear D gene. The CDR3 has 14 amino acids. Trimming pared 4 bases from V and 5 bases from J, leaving 15 bases between. Germline V gene sequence: CDR1 SGDLS, CDR2 YYNGEE. CDR3 in amino acids: CASSPQVSGETQYF. The CDR3 DNA reads as TGTGCCAGCAGCCCTCAGGTGTCTGGGGAGACCCAGTACTTC.

The chain uses TRBV6-5 and TRBJ2-2; D uncertain. V lost 0 bases and J lost 9, with 14 bases in between. The CDR3 is made up of 15 amino acids. The germline CDR1 and CDR2 sequences are MNHEY and SVGAGI. The CDR3 here is CASSYSSFEKRELFF. DNA of the CDR3: TGTGCCAGCAGTTACTCGTCCTTTGAAAAGCGGGAGCTGTTTTTT.

V is TRBV18 and J is TRBJ1-2; 9 bases match TRBD1. With V trimmed by 3 bases and J by 3 bases, 5 bases remained unmatched. CDR3 size: 15 residues. Germline V gene data show CDR1 as KGHSH and CDR2 as LQKENI. The CDR3 coding sequence is TGTGCCAGCTCACCCGGGACAGGGCTTGACTATGGCTACACCTTC. Amino acid sequence: CASSPGTGLDYGYTF.

The chain carries TRBV5-4 and TRBJ2-1, with D possibly TRBD2 on 6 matching bases. The CDR3 runs to 16 residues. The V gene's germline CDR1 is SGHNT and CDR2 YYREEE (reference sequence). The ends were cut back, 4 bases at V and 5 bases at J, with 19 bases in the middle. CDR3 sequence: CASSPGGLGGNNEQFF. CDR3 bases: TGTGCCAGCAGCCCTGGAGGGCTGGGGGGTAACAATGAGCAGTTCTTC.

The J gene is TRBJ2-1, the V gene TRBV2; 8 positions agree with TRBD2. Germline V gene sequence: CDR1 SNHLY, CDR2 FYNNEI. CDR3 length: 14 amino acids. V was pared by 11 bases and J by 0 bases, with 6 bases of the junction left unmatched. In nucleotides, the CDR3 is TGTGCCGCGACCGGGACTAGCTCCTACAATGAGCAGTTCTTC. Translating it yields CAATGTSSYNEQFF.

The chain recombines TRBV7-9 with TRBJ2-2; the match to TRBD2 covers 8 bases. The CDR3 contains 15 residues. Trimming cost V 5 bases and J 0 bases; bases outside gene matches: 2. Germline V gene data show CDR1 as SEHNR and CDR2 as FQNEAQ (reference sequence). CDR3 protein: CASSRLAPNTGELFF. Here the CDR3 DNA reads TGTGCCAGCAGCCGACTAGCGCCGAACACCGGGGAGCTGTTTTTT.

This clone was picked up a small number of times. The chain joins TRBV5-1 to TRBJ2-5; 9 bases match TRBD2. Looked up from germline, CDR1 is SGHRS and CDR2 is YFSETQ. After removal of 3 bases from V and 5 bases from J, the junction contained 5 bases not matched to a gene. CDR3 length: 14 residues. CDR3: CASSSGTSRETQYF. As DNA, the CDR3 is TGCGCCAGCAGCTCGGGGACTAGCCGGGAGACCCAGTACTTC.

This clone was seen repeatedly, ten times or more. V usage is TRBV29-1 and J usage is TRBJ1-4; no clear D gene. V lost 7 bases and J 5 bases, leaving 11 bases between the germline ends. The CDR3 is 12 residues long. Germline CDR1 is SQVTM and CDR2 is ANQGSEA. CDR3 coding DNA: TGCAGCGCGATGACCGGGAATGAAAAACTGTTTTTT. Its translation is CSAMTGNEKLFF.